These T cell receptor beta chains were read from a single sample in a study of breast tumors, draining lymph nodes, adjacent tissues. Each CDR3 protein gets one entry after TCRdb re-called the multiplex PCR reads with MiXCR. This table holds about 230,000 distinct CDR3 sequences, approximately 29% found once. Sequencing was performed on axillary lymph node tissue. These TCRs come from a female donor with breast cancer. Some clones in this sample may be carry-over from other donors' samples. Both conserved end residues are part of each CDR3. A D gene is named only where the DNA matches it firmly. Size tells how often a clone was seen (once, few, many) or the class of an expanded clone, and some rows leave it out.

>many|TRBD1|TRBV10-3|TRBJ2-1
TGTGCCATCAGTGAGTGGACAGGGGACAATGAGCAGTTCTTC
CAISEWTGDNEQFF
>-|-|TRBV5-1|TRBJ1-2
TGCGCCAGGAGCTTAACAGCCTCCCAAGGCTACACCTTC
CARSLTASQGYTF
>many|TRBD2|TRBV6-5|TRBJ2-2
TGTGCCAGCAGGAATACAGGGCTAGCGGGAACCGGGGAGCTGTTTTTT
CASRNTGLAGTGELFF
>many|-|TRBV2|TRBJ2-7
TGTGCCAGCACCCAAGGGGGGGGACCGTACGAGCAGTACTTC
CASTQGGGPYEQYF
>many|-|TRBV20-1|TRBJ1-3
TGCAGTGCTCTGATCCCTGGAAACACCATATATTTT
CSALIPGNTIYF
>-|TRBD2|TRBV29-1|TRBJ2-1
TGCAGCCCCGGGACTACAGATTACAATGAGCAGTTCTTC
CSPGTTDYNEQFF
>many|TRBD1|TRBV9|TRBJ1-2
TGTGCCAGCAGCGTAGGGGAAGGGACAGTCTATGGCTACACCTTC
CASSVGEGTVYGYTF
>-|-|TRBV7-9|TRBJ2-7
TGTGCCAGCAGCTACCAGACCCGTCGGGAGCAGTACTTC
CASSYQTRREQYF
>-|-|TRBV9|TRBJ2-6
-
CASSVAREWGSGANVLAF
>few|-|TRBV6-2/TRBV6-3|TRBJ2-2
TGTGCCAGCAGAGTGAATAGCGGTCCCCAAGGGGGCACCGGGGAGCTGTTTTTT
CASRVNSGPQGGTGELFF
>-|TRBD1|TRBV20-1|TRBJ1-5
TGCAGTGCTTTTCCCTCCGGGACAGGGGCCCTTCAGCCCCAGCATTTT
CSAFPSGTGALQPQHF
>-|-|TRBV29-1|TRBJ1-5
TGCAGCGTTGCAGTAGCGGGAGGGGGTGTACAGCCCCAGCATTTT
CSVAVAGGGVQPQHF
>many|-|TRBV7-2|TRBJ2-3
TGTGCCAGCAGCTTAGGTTCGGGCTTAGGCACAGATACGCAGTATTTT
CASSLGSGLGTDTQYF
>-|TRBD1|TRBV2|TRBJ1-6
TGTGCCAGCCTCTTCGGCGGGACAGCCAATTCACCCCTCCACTTT
CASLFGGTANSPLHF
>many|-|TRBV4-3|TRBJ2-2
TGCGCCAGCAGCCAAGCCGGGGCCGGGGAGCTGTTTTTT
CASSQAGAGELFF
>many|-|TRBV20-1|TRBJ2-2
TGCAGTGCTAGAGGACTTACCGGGGAGCTGTTTTTT
CSARGLTGELFF
>-|-|TRBV20-1|TRBJ2-2
TGCAGTGCTTTTGCCCCGGGACCTAGGGAGCTGTTCTTT
CSAFAPGPRELFF
>-|-|TRBV19|TRBJ2-7
TGTGCCAGTAGGACCGGGACTGGAGGGCGCTACGAGCAGTACTTC
CASRTGTGGRYEQYF
>many|-|TRBV27|TRBJ1-2
TGTGCCAGCAGTTCGACGACAGGTTCGAATGGCTACACCTTC
CASSSTTGSNGYTF
>many|-|TRBV5-1|TRBJ2-3
TGCGCCAGCAGCTTGGCCAAAAGAGGGAGAGGAGATACGCAGTATTTT
CASSLAKRGRGDTQYF
>-|-|TRBV9|TRBJ2-6
TGTGCCGGCAGCGGCTCCGGGACTGGCGGGGACTCTGGGGCCAACGTCCTGACTTTC
CAGSGSGTGGDSGANVLTF
>many|TRBD2|TRBV5-1|TRBJ2-7
TGCGCCAGCAGCTTGGGGCTTAATTTAGCGGGAAAATACGAGCAGTACTTC
CASSLGLNLAGKYEQYF
>many|TRBD1|TRBV12-3/TRBV12-4|TRBJ2-5
TGTGCCAGCAGTGTCAGGGGGCAAGAGACCCAGTACTTC
CASSVRGQETQYF
>-|TRBD1|TRBV6-7|TRBJ1-4
TGTGCCAGCAGGCCCGGGACAGGGGCTAATGGAAAACTGTTTTTT
CASRPGTGANGKLFF
>few|TRBD2|TRBV28|TRBJ2-3
TGTGCCAGCAGTTTATGGGGACTAGCGGGAGCAGATACGCAGTATTTT
CASSLWGLAGADTQYF
>-|-|TRBV20-1|TRBJ2-5
TGCAGTGCTAGCTCACAGGGGACCCCCGGAGGGGAGACCCAGTACTTC
CSASSQGTPGGETQYF
>-|-|TRBV11-3|TRBJ1-2
TGTGCCAGCAGCCCGAGGACGGGGATAGACTACGGCTACACCTTC
CASSPRTGIDYGYTF
>many|TRBD2|TRBV20-1|TRBJ2-7
TGCAGTGCTAGAGACGGACTAGCGGGAGTTTCCTACGAGCAGTACTTC
CSARDGLAGVSYEQYF
>-|TRBD1|TRBV24-1|TRBJ1-3
TGTGCCACCAGTGGCCGGGACAGTGCGAGCTCTGGAAGCACCATATATTTT
CATSGRDSASSGSTIYF
>many|-|TRBV11-2|TRBJ2-3
TGTGCCAGCAGCTTAGGTCGGGCCGGCACAGATACGCAGTATTTT
CASSLGRAGTDTQYF
>many|-|TRBV2|TRBJ2-7
TGTGCCAGCAGTGTTCAGGGGCCCTTCTCCCAGCAGTACTTC
CASSVQGPFSQQYF
>-|-|TRBV24-1|TRBJ2-5
TGTGCCACCAGTGATTTGGTAGGGGTGACCCAGTACTTC
CATSDLVGVTQYF
>many|-|TRBV6-1|TRBJ2-7
TGTGCCAGCAAGCCGGGACCCGAGGGCTACGAGCAGTACTTC
CASKPGPEGYEQYF
>many|-|TRBV6-1|TRBJ2-7
TGTGCCAGCAGTGAATCAGCCAATTTTGTCTACGAGCAGTACTTC
CASSESANFVYEQYF
>-|-|TRBV7-2|TRBJ1-2
TGTGCCAGCAGCCCTGGGGGGGGGCAGTACGAGGGCCACACCTTC
CASSPGGGQYEGHTF
>-|-|TRBV20-1|TRBJ1-4
TGCAACGCTAGGGTTGGTGAAAAACTGTTTTTT
CNARVGEKLFF
>many|-|TRBV30|TRBJ1-5
TGTGCCTGGAGTGTACGGTCAGGGGCTCAGCCCCAGCATTTT
CAWSVRSGAQPQHF
>many|-|TRBV5-1|TRBJ2-5
TGCGCCAGCAGGGCAGGTACGGAGACCCAGTACTTC
CASRAGTETQYF
>many|-|TRBV24-1|TRBJ2-7
TGTGCCACCAGCCGGGCAGGGTCCTACGAGCAGTACTTC
CATSRAGSYEQYF
>many|TRBD2|TRBV5-1|TRBJ2-7
TGCGCCAGCAGCGGGGGACTAGCGGGAGGGCCGCAGTCCTACGAGCAGTACTTC
CASSGGLAGGPQSYEQYF
>-|-|TRBV15|TRBJ1-5
TGTGCCACCGGAACAGTTAATCAGCCCCAGCATTTT
CATGTVNQPQHF
>many|-|TRBV19|TRBJ2-3
TGTGCCAGTAGTTCGGGACGGATAAGCACAGATACGCAGTATTTT
CASSSGRISTDTQYF
>many|-|TRBV12-3/TRBV12-4|TRBJ2-6
TGTGCCAGCAGTTTGGCAGGGGCCGGGGGGGCCAACGTCCTGACTTTC
CASSLAGAGGANVLTF
>few|-|TRBV5-1|TRBJ1-1
TGCGCCAGCAGCTCACAGGGTACTGAAGCTTTCTTT
CASSSQGTEAFF
>many|TRBD1|TRBV5-1|TRBJ2-5
TGCGCCAGCAGCGTTATACAGGGGTCGCAAGAGACCCAGTACTTC
CASSVIQGSQETQYF
>many|-|TRBV6-2/TRBV6-3|TRBJ2-2
TGTGCCAGCAGTTACTCCCACACGAGTGAGCTGTTTTTT
CASSYSHTSELFF
>-|-|TRBV14|TRBJ1-3
TGTGCCAGCAGCCAACGGAGCGGGGCTGCTGGAAACACCATATATTTT
CASSQRSGAAGNTIYF
>many|TRBD2|TRBV19|TRBJ2-5
TGTGCCAGTAGTATAGATACAGGCGGGAGAAAGACCCAGTACTTC
CASSIDTGGRKTQYF
>many|-|TRBV7-9|TRBJ2-5
TGTGCCAGCAGCTCCCCTGGCTGGGAGACCCAGTACTTC
CASSSPGWETQYF
>-|TRBD2|TRBV7-3|TRBJ2-3
TGTGCCAGCAGCTTAAGCGGGCCAGCGGGAAGAGATACGCAGTATTTT
CASSLSGPAGRDTQYF
>many|-|TRBV5-1|TRBJ2-5
TGCGCCAGCAGCTTGGGTGGAATGACAGGAGCCCAAGAGACCCAGTACTTC
CASSLGGMTGAQETQYF
>once|TRBD2|TRBV5-1|TRBJ2-2
TGCGCCAGCAGAGGGACTAGCGGGAGACCGAACACCGGGGAGCTGTTTTTT
CASRGTSGRPNTGELFF
>-|TRBD2|TRBV11-2|TRBJ2-1
TGTGCCAGCAGCCCAGGGACTAGCGGGAGTATCAATGAGCAGTTCTTC
CASSPGTSGSINEQFF
>-|TRBD1|TRBV9|TRBJ2-1
TGTGCCAGCAGCGTACCGCCTCGATCCGACAGGGTGAATAATGAGCAGTTCTTC
CASSVPPRSDRVNNEQFF
>-|TRBD1|TRBV6-1|TRBJ1-6
TGTGCCACTACGCACAGGGGAATTTCACCCCTCCACTTT
CATTHRGISPLHF